The sample holds a few counts of the clone carrying this T cell receptor (beta chain). This entry comes from a study of early T cells in non-severe SARS-CoV-2 infection. Study in general: Whole-blood bulk RNA, unsorted, was sequenced, and chains were unpaired.

TCRdb itself ran the 5' RACE reads through MiXCR, one entry per CDR3 protein. The data contain some 48,000 distinct CDR3 sequences, about 9.8% of them singletons. Germline V gene lookup returns CDR1 MDHEN and CDR2 SYDVKM. The J segment lost 6 bases and the V segment lost 4 bases, leaving 9 bases of the junction unmatched. The CDR3 is 15 residues long. The specimen was whole blood. The source is an adult who was a healthcare worker with PCR-confirmed SARS-CoV-2 infection or an uninfected control (not recorded which). V and J are TRBV28 and TRBJ1-5; TRBD1 aligns across 7 bases. This CDR3 is CASSSGDSRGQPQHF. CDR3 coding DNA: TGTGCCAGCAGTTCCGGGGACAGTCGGGGTCAGCCCCAGCATTTT. Variable domain in full (rest from reference TRBV28 and TRBJ1-5): DVKVTQSSRYLVKRTGEKVFLECVQDMDHENMFWYRQDPGLGLRLIYFSYDVKMKEKGDIPEGYSVSREKKERFSLILESASTNQTSMYLCASSSGDSRGQPQHFGDGTRLSIL.